This paragraph reports one TCR beta chain. TCRdb's copy holds only in-frame clones and misses some; the assay was immunoSEQ multiplex PCR. In the table there are about 210,000 clones, roughly 82% of which are singletons. These data are taken from a study of blood T cell repertoires in COVID-19. The V and J ends lost 3 bases and 8 bases respectively, with 17 bases between them. Germline loops: CDR1 SGHRS, CDR2 YFSETQ. This CDR3 is built from 14 residues. Material for sequencing was peripheral blood. The TCR comes from a woman between 40 and 55 years old with acute or convalescent COVID-19. This chain links TRBV5-1 with TRBJ1-1; tentatively, D is TRBD1 (6 bases). CDR3 in DNA: TGCGCCAGCAGCTCACTCCGGGACACCATGGAAGCTTTCTTT. It specifies CASSSLRDTMEAFF.